Following are 9 T cell receptor beta chains from one sample sequenced in a study of OX40 agonist ivuxolimab in advanced cancers. Libraries were prepared by immunoSEQ multiplex PCR; TCRdb keeps only in-frame clonotypes and omits some of them. The data contain about 66,000 clones, 86% of them seen just once; the ten biggest clones take up approximately 8%. The source was CD4+ or CD8+ T cells sorted from blood, collected in a trial of the OX40 agonist ivuxolimab. All receptors derive from an adult with an advanced solid tumor such as melanoma, head and neck, liver or kidney cancer.

The chain carries TRBV18 and TRBJ2-7, with TRBD1 identical over 8 bases. V was clipped by 1 base and J by 5 bases; unmatched bases: 7. Germline values: CDR1 KGHSH, CDR2 LQKENI. This CDR3 is built from 15 residues. The CDR3 region is CASSPLGPGGNEQYF. The CDR3 DNA sequence: TGTGCCAGCTCACCACTAGGGCCAGGGGGCAACGAGCAGTACTTC.

The chain has TRBV25-1 and TRBJ2-1, with 9 bases matching TRBD1. The CDR3 loop spans 16 amino acids. Trimming removed 8 bases from V and 8 bases from J; junction bases left unmatched: 16. Germline CDR1 MGHDK, CDR2 SYGVNS. The CDR3 region has the DNA TGTGCCAGCTCCCATCTATATGGACAGGGGTTCGATGAGCAGTTCTTC. Translated: CASSHLYGQGFDEQFF.

J is TRBJ1-2 and V is TRBV5-1; D may be TRBD1 (5 bases). Germline V gives CDR1 SGHRS, CDR2 YFSETQ. The CDR3 runs 14 residues. V gave up 4 bases and J gave up 6 bases, with 16 bases separating them. CDR3 sequence (DNA): TGCGCCAGCAGCCCTTCCGAGGGGTTTGATGGCTACACCTTC. The encoded protein is CASSPSEGFDGYTF.

The chain combines TRBV6-1 with TRBJ2-7; D possibly corresponds to TRBD1 (7 bases). The CDR3 runs 13 residues. Germline V gene lookup returns CDR1 MNHNS and CDR2 SASEGT. V shed 5 bases and J shed 6 bases, with 14 bases lying between them. CDR3 bases: TGTGCCAGCAGTCCCCAGGGGGGAATCGAGCAGTACTTC. This translates into CASSPQGGIEQYF.

In its sample, this clone was seen once. The rearrangement uses TRBV6-5 and TRBJ2-7, with D perhaps assigned TRBD1 or TRBD2 (5 bases each). The CDR3 spans 14 residues. The V end was cut by 10 bases, the J end by 0 bases, with 16 bases between. From germline, CDR1 is MNHEY and CDR2 SVGAGI. The CDR3 DNA follows: TGTGCCACAAAGGGGACCAGGGACTCCTACGAGCAGTACTTC. Its protein is CATKGTRDSYEQYF.

This chain links TRBV19 with TRBJ1-2; D is undetermined. This CDR3 contains 15 residues. Trimming cost V 3 bases and J 8 bases, with 19 bases left between them. CDR1 is LNHDA, CDR2 SQIVND, per germline (reference sequence). The CDR3 nucleotides read TGTGCCAGTAGTATCCCAGCGGCCGGTCCCGGCGGCTACACCTTC. It translates to CASSIPAAGPGGYTF. Variable domain in full (rest from reference TRBV19 and TRBJ1-2): DGGITQSPKYLFRKEGQNVTLSCEQNLNHDAMYWYRQDPGQGLRLIYYSQIVNDFQKGDIAEGYSVSREKKESFPLTVTSAQKNPTAFYLCASSIPAAGPGGYTFGSGTRLTVV.

The V call is TRBV18, the J call TRBJ1-2; TRBD1 matches at 8 bases. The J segment lost 7 bases and the V segment lost 3 bases, leaving 4 bases of the junction unmatched. Germline CDR1 reads KGHSH; CDR2 reads LQKENI. The CDR3 runs to 13 residues. CDR3 loop: CASSPGQEVGYTF. The CDR3, as DNA: TGTGCCAGCTCACCGGGACAGGAGGTTGGCTACACCTTC.

This sequence joins TRBV6-5 and TRBJ2-7, with D perhaps TRBD2 (5 bases). V lost 2 bases and J lost 0, with 5 bases in between. This CDR3 has 13 residues. Germline V lookup: CDR1 MNHEY, CDR2 SVGAGI. The CDR3 DNA reads as TGTGCCAGCAGTTACCGGGGCTCCTACGAGCAGTACTTC. Its protein is CASSYRGSYEQYF.

V is TRBV2 and J is TRBJ2-2, with D unclear. The CDR3 sequence is 15 residues long. In germline, CDR1 is SNHLY, CDR2 FYNNEI. V was clipped by 5 bases and J by 0 bases, with 10 bases between them. The CDR3 loop is CASSNLRANTGELFF. The CDR3 DNA reads TGTGCCAGCAGTAATCTTAGAGCGAACACCGGGGAGCTGTTTTTT.